The next 19 T cell receptor beta chains were all read from a single sample in a study of graft-versus-host responses after intestinal transplantation. The repertoire was sequenced with immunoSEQ multiplex PCR; TCRdb's copy has only in-frame clones and lacks some. The sample carries roughly 99,000 clones, under 95% recorded once. These receptors' targets are unknown. The input for sequencing was unstimulated CD8+ T cells sorted from spleen or lymph node cells, taken before transplant. The receptor source for this set is a human donor who was the organ donor for an intestinal transplant.

V usage is TRBV4-2 and J usage is TRBJ2-1; D may be TRBD2 (5 bases). Between the trimmed V and J ends, which lost 0 bases and 6 bases, there was a span of 9 bases. The CDR3 covers 14 residues. Germline CDR1 is LGHNA and CDR2 is YNFKEQ. In DNA form, the CDR3 reads TGTGCCAGCAGCCAAGAGGACTTCCTCAATGAGCAGTTCTTC. Translation gives CASSQEDFLNEQFF.

The J gene is TRBJ2-1, the V gene TRBV5-6, with TRBD2 matching over 8 bases. With 0 bases clipped from V and 9 bases from J, the junction kept 8 bases outside the gene matches. The CDR3 spans 15 residues. Germline CDR1 reads SGHDT; CDR2 reads YYEEEE. CDR3 sequence: CASSLEREGPFEQFF. CDR3 sequence (DNA): TGTGCCAGCAGCTTGGAACGGGAGGGCCCTTTTGAGCAGTTCTTC.

On this clone itself: One end of the junction varies from germline; a read error may be responsible. This rearrangement joins TRBV6-1 to TRBJ1-1; perhaps TRBD1 as D (5 bases). The CDR3 runs to 12 residues. CDR1 is MNHNS and CDR2 is SASEGT in the germline V gene. The CDR3 is CATQGMNAEAFF. The CDR3 region has the DNA TGTGCTACTCAGGGAATGAACGCTGAAGCTTTCTTT.

The chain couples TRBV29-1 to TRBJ1-1, with D unresolved. Per germline, CDR1 SQVTM and CDR2 ANQGSEA. Trimming stripped 6 bases from V and 0 bases from J, with 8 bases between. The CDR3 extends over 12 amino acids. The CDR3 coding sequence is TGCAGCGTACAGATCATGAACACTGAAGCTTTCTTT. As protein: CSVQIMNTEAFF.

The rearrangement uses TRBV9 and TRBJ2-7; tentative D call: TRBD2 (6 bases). Trimming pared 0 bases from V and 4 bases from J, leaving 11 bases between. This CDR3 has 14 amino acids. Germline V lookup: CDR1 SGDLS, CDR2 YYNGEE. CDR3 sequence (DNA): TGTGCCAGCAGCGTAGACGGGACTGGGTACGAGCAGTACTTC. This codes for CASSVDGTGYEQYF.

V usage is TRBV4-1 and J usage is TRBJ1-2; the D is unclear. The CDR3 contains 18 residues. The V end lost 4 bases, the J end lost 3 bases, and 24 bases lay between the germline ends. Germline V gives CDR1 MGHRA, CDR2 YSYEKL. CDR3 DNA: TGCGCCAGCAGCCCCGAGGAAATAAAATATCTAAGCTACTATGGCTACACCTTC. It yields the protein CASSPEEIKYLSYYGYTF.

V usage is TRBV13 and J usage is TRBJ2-1, with 10 bases lining up with TRBD2. The ends lost 5 bases at V and 4 bases at J; junction bases unmatched: 5. The length of the CDR3 is 15 residues. Germline assignment: CDR1 PRHDT and CDR2 FYEKMQ (reference sequence). CDR3 region: CASSLTSGAYNEQFF. DNA for the CDR3: TGTGCCAGCAGCCTTACTAGCGGGGCTTACAATGAGCAGTTCTTC.

This clone was counted a single time. The chain is built from TRBV4-2 and TRBJ2-7; 11 bases fit TRBD2. There are 15 residues in the CDR3. V lost 1 base to trimming and J lost 7 bases; unmatched junction nucleotides: 6. Germline CDR1 is LGHNA and CDR2 is YNFKEQ. CDR3 region: CASSQATSGSGEQYF. The CDR3 DNA sequence: TGTGCCAGCAGCCAAGCAACTAGCGGGAGTGGAGAGCAGTACTTC.

CDR3 sequence: CASSWEGGSYNEQFF. Written as DNA, the CDR3 is TGTGCCTCATCCTGGGAAGGGGGCTCCTACAATGAGCAGTTCTTC. The J gene is TRBJ2-1, the V gene TRBV12-5; a weak D match, TRBD1 (6 bases). The germline gives CDR1 LGHNT, CDR2 FRNRAP. The CDR3 spans 15 residues.

This CDR3 reads CASSSGLAGVFGELFF. CDR3 bases: TGTGCCAGCAGCAGCGGACTAGCGGGAGTTTTTGGGGAGCTGTTTTTT. The gene calls are TRBV7-9 and TRBJ2-2, with 13 bases fitting TRBD2. The trim removed 5 bases at V and 8 bases at J, leaving 8 bases unmatched. There are 16 residues in the CDR3. Germline-derived CDR1 and CDR2 are SEHNR and FQNEAQ (reference sequence).

The chain couples TRBV2 to TRBJ2-3; 14 bases map to TRBD2. CDR1 is SNHLY, CDR2 FYNNEI, per germline. There are 17 residues in the CDR3. With 4 bases clipped from V and 5 bases from J, the junction kept 8 bases outside the gene matches. The CDR3 DNA is TGTGCCAGCAGTGGCCGACTAGCGGGGGGGCAGGGAGATACGCAGTATTTT. It translates to CASSGRLAGGQGDTQYF.

The rearrangement uses TRBV6-6 and TRBJ2-1, with 8 bases aligning to TRBD2. Losses at the gene ends were 5 bases for V and 6 bases for J; bases not matched to a gene: 9. Germline V gene data show CDR1 as MNHNY and CDR2 as SVGAGI (reference sequence). The length of the CDR3 is 15 residues. The DNA for the CDR3 is TGTGCCAGCAGTGACGGTGCGGGGGGTCTCAATGAGCAGTTCTTC. Translating gives CASSDGAGGLNEQFF.

The chain recombines TRBV13 with TRBJ1-1, with D perhaps TRBD1 (5 bases). The CDR3 runs 14 residues. The ends were cut back, 6 bases at V and 0 bases at J, with 11 bases in the middle. Germline V CDR1 and CDR2: PRHDT, FYEKMQ (reference sequence). In DNA, the CDR3 is TGTGCCAGCAGGGGGGGACGGATGAACACTGAAGCTTTCTTT. It yields the protein CASRGGRMNTEAFF. The variable domain in full, completed from reference TRBV13 and TRBJ1-1, reads AAGVIQSPRHLIKEKRETATLKCYPIPRHDTVYWYQQGPGQDPQFLISFYEKMQSDKGSIPDRFSAQQFSDYHSELNMSSLELGDSALYFCASRGGRMNTEAFFGQGTRLTVV.

The chain links TRBV21-1 to TRBJ2-7; the table's TRBD1 call for D was not verified on the DNA. TRBV21-1 is a recognized pseudogene. The CDR3 runs 14 residues. In DNA form, the CDR3 reads TGTGCCAGCAGCAAAGAGGGACAGGGAGACGAGCAGTACTTC. Amino acid sequence: CASSKEGQGDEQYF.

This clone appeared once. The V call is TRBV27, the J call TRBJ1-2, with a possible D match to TRBD1 (5 bases). The CDR3 spans 12 residues. Germline CDR1 and CDR2: MNHEY and SMNVEV (reference sequence). V lost 8 bases and J 4 bases, leaving 11 bases between the germline ends. CDR3 loop: CASRGSAYGYTF. CDR3 coding DNA: TGTGCCAGCCGGGGGAGCGCCTATGGCTACACCTTC.

This chain connects TRBV27 to TRBJ1-2; 9 positions match TRBD1. The CDR3 contains 15 residues. Unmatched junction bases numbered 6, after V lost 5 bases and J lost 2 bases. CDR1 MNHEY and CDR2 SMNVEV come from the germline V gene (reference sequence). CDR3 residues: CASSQDGQGNYGYTF. CDR3 nucleotides: TGTGCCAGCAGTCAGGACGGACAGGGGAACTATGGCTACACCTTC.

The chain carries TRBV5-1 and TRBJ1-1, with TRBD1 matching 8 bases. J lost 4 bases, V lost 0 bases, and 2 bases had no gene match. Germline V lookup: CDR1 SGHRS, CDR2 YFSETQ. CDR3 length: 14 residues. DNA for the CDR3: TGCGCCAGCAGCTTGGTACAGGGGGGCACTGAAGCTTTCTTT. The encoded protein is CASSLVQGGTEAFF.

The V gene is TRBV5-1, the J gene TRBJ2-2; D call uncertain. This CDR3 region has 15 residues. Looked up from germline, CDR1 is SGHRS and CDR2 is YFSETQ. V lost 4 bases and J 0 bases, leaving 10 bases between the germline ends. This CDR3 reads CASSPSRANTGELFF. DNA of the CDR3: TGCGCCAGCAGCCCGTCCCGGGCGAACACCGGGGAGCTGTTTTTT.

The J gene is TRBJ1-2, the V gene TRBV6-5, with 9 bases identical to TRBD1. The length of the CDR3 is 15 residues. Germline CDR1 and CDR2: MNHEY and SVGAGI. Trimming cost V 8 bases and J 3 bases; bases outside gene matches: 10. The CDR3 region has the DNA TGTGCCAGCCAAACCGACAGGGGGAATTACTATGGCTACACCTTC. Translation gives CASQTDRGNYYGYTF.